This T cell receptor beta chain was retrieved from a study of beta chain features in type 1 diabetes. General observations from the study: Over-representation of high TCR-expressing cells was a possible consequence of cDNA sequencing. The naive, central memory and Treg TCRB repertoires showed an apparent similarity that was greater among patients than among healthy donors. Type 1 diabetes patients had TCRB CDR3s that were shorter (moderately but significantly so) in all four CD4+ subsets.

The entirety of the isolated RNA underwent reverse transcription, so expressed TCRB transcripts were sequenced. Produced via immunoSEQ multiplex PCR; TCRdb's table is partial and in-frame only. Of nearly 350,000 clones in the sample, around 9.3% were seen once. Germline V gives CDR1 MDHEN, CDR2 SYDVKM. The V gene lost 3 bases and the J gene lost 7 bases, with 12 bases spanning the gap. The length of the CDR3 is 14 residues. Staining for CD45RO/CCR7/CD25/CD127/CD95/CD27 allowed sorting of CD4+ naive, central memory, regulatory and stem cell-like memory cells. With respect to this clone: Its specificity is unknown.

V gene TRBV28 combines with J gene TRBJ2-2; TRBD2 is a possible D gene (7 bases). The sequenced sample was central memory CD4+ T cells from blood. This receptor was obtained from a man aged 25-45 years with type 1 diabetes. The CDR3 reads CASSFRGGNGELFF. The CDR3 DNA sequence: TGTGCCAGCAGTTTCAGGGGAGGGAACGGGGAGCTGTTTTTT.